The 6 T cell receptor beta chains below were found in one sample sequenced in a study of CD8 T cells in ankylosing spondylitis. MiXCR was run by TCRdb on the 5' RACE reads, yielding one entry per CDR3 protein. The sample comprises tens of thousands of distinct CDR3 sequences, roughly 8.6% of which are singletons, and more than 25% rests with the top ten. The source material was blood. Receptor source: a male donor with ankylosing spondylitis or in good health (not recorded which).

There are a few counts of this clonotype. J is TRBJ1-1 and V is TRBV5-1; D is possibly TRBD1 (5 bases). V lost 0 bases and J 8 bases, leaving 11 bases between the germline ends. The CDR3 sequence is 13 residues long. The germline gives CDR1 SGHRS, CDR2 YFSETQ. The CDR3 loop is CASSLARANEAFF. The CDR3 bases are TGCGCCAGCAGCTTGGCCAGGGCTAACGAAGCTTTCTTT.

This clonotype was counted at least ten times. The gene calls are TRBV12-3 or TRBV12-4 and TRBJ2-7; TRBD2 matches 9 bases. The CDR3 has 13 residues. V lost 6 bases and J lost 6; bases outside the gene matches: 6. CDR3 region: CASRPGLAGEQYF. The CDR3 coding sequence is TGTGCCAGCAGACCGGGACTAGCTGGCGAGCAGTACTTC.

A few counts support this clonotype. The chain combines TRBV30 with TRBJ1-4; TRBD1 is a possible D gene (5 bases). The CDR3 is 14 amino acids. The germline V gene encodes CDR1 GTSNPN and CDR2 SVGIG (reference sequence). The germline V and J ends were trimmed by 0 bases and 6 bases, with 11 bases remaining between them. CDR3 region: CAWSVRGIDEKLFF. The DNA for the CDR3 is TGTGCCTGGAGTGTACGGGGGATTGATGAAAAACTGTTTTTT.

V and J are TRBV12-3 or TRBV12-4 and TRBJ2-7; no clear D gene. This CDR3 has 14 amino acids. V lost 4 bases to trimming and J lost 2 bases, with 12 bases between them. In DNA, the CDR3 is TGTGCCAGCAGTTACGGCCGCGGCGCCTACGAGCAGTACTTC. This gives the protein CASSYGRGAYEQYF.

This sequence joins TRBV6-2 or TRBV6-3 and TRBJ1-1; no reliable D call. V was shortened by 6 bases and J by 1 base, with 9 bases between the two germline ends. The CDR3 contains 13 residues. Germline CDR1 reads MNHEY; CDR2 reads SVGEGT. The CDR3 DNA is TGTGCCAGCAGCCTCACAGAGAACACTGAAGCTTTCTTT. Amino acids: CASSLTENTEAFF.

There are many counts of this clonotype. This rearrangement joins TRBV20-1 to TRBJ2-5, with D tentatively TRBD2 (7 bases). Germline V gene sequence: CDR1 DFQATT, CDR2 SNEGSKA (reference sequence). The CDR3 sequence is 12 residues long. The CDR3 loop reads CSRVRGLGTQYF. DNA of the CDR3: TGCTCAAGGGTGCGGGGGCTGGGGACCCAGTACTTC.